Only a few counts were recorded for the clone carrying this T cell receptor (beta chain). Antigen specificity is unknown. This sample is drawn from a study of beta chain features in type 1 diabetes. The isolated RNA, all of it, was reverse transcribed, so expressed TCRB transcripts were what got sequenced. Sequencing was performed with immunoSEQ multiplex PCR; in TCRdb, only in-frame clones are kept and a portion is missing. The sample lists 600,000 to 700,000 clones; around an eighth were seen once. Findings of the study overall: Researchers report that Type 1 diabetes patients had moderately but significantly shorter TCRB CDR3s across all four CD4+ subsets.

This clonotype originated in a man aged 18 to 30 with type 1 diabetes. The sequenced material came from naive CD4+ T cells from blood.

The CDR3 nucleotides are TGTGCCAGCAGCGTAGCTGGAGGGATGGAGACCCAGTACTTC. It yields the protein CASSVAGGMETQYF. The chain links TRBV9 to TRBJ2-5; D is possibly TRBD2 (6 bases). The V end was cut by 0 bases, the J end by 5 bases, with 11 bases between. The CDR3 length is 14 residues. The germline V gene encodes CDR1 SGDLS and CDR2 YYNGEE. The full variable domain, its missing parts supplied by reference TRBV9 and TRBJ2-5, is DSGVTQTPKHLITATGQRVTLRCSPRSGDLSVYWYQQSLDQGLQFLIQYYNGEERAKGNILERFSAQQFPDLHSELNLSSLELGDSALYFCASSVAGGMETQYFGPGTRLLVL.